A single sample is the source of the 30 T cell receptor beta chains below, sequenced in a study of metastatic and nonmetastatic thyroid tumors. TCRdb reanalyzed the PCR reads via MiXCR. The sample carries fewer than 25,000 clones, 13% to 15% recorded once. No patient received treatment before thyroid surgery. The sample was tumor tissue. The receptors derive from a female donor with papillary thyroid cancer or a benign thyroid nodule (not recorded which). Some clones in this sample may be carry-over from other donors' samples.

This clone is medium-sized in the sample. This chain joins TRBV3-1 and TRBJ1-4; no firm D call. Germline values: CDR1 LGHDT, CDR2 YNNKEL (reference sequence). The V end lost 3 bases, the J end lost 7 bases, and 9 bases lay between the germline ends. This CDR3 has 13 amino acids. For the CDR3, the DNA is TGTGCCAGCAGCCACGGACGTGCTGAAAAACTGTTTTTT. Translated, it gives CASSHGRAEKLFF.

The V gene is TRBV6-1, the J gene TRBJ2-7; D gene uncertain. CDR1 MNHNS and CDR2 SASEGT come from the germline V gene. V gave up 1 base and J gave up 3 bases, with 10 bases separating them. The CDR3 sequence is 14 residues long. The CDR3 region is CASSEDRVGYEQYF. CDR3 sequence (DNA): TGTGCCAGCAGTGAAGACCGGGTGGGCTACGAGCAGTACTTC.

This clone appeared many times. The J gene is TRBJ2-3, the V gene TRBV6-4; D unresolved. CDR1 and CDR2 from the germline V gene are MRHNA and SNTAGT. The CDR3 has 14 amino acids. Trimming removed 6 bases from V and 0 bases from J, with 10 bases in between. CDR3 sequence: CASSPGLSTDTQYF. CDR3 sequence (DNA): TGTGCCAGCAGCCCCGGGCTCAGCACAGATACGCAGTATTTT.

Only a few counts were recorded for this clone. V is TRBV20-1 and J is TRBJ2-4; a possible D gene is TRBD1 (6 bases). Trimming left V 3 bases short and J 0 bases short, with 15 bases between. This CDR3 comprises 16 residues. The germline V gene has CDR1 DFQATT and CDR2 SNEGSKA (reference sequence). CDR3 nucleotides: TGCAGTGCTAGCACCGCAGGGGTCCTAGCCAAAAACATTCAGTACTTC. Protein product: CSASTAGVLAKNIQYF.

This clone has ten or more counts. CDR3 sequence reads: CASSLEEKLFF. CDR3 coding DNA: TGTGCCAGCAGCTTAGAGGAAAAACTGTTTTTT. This chain links TRBV11-2 with TRBJ1-4, with D unresolved. This CDR3 comprises 11 residues. Germline-derived CDR1 and CDR2 are SGHAT and FQNNGV. Deletions cut 0 bases from V and 8 bases from J, with 1 base between.

This clone was picked up many times. The chain is built from TRBV7-9 and TRBJ1-1; TRBD1 is a possible D gene (5 bases). The V end lost 7 bases, the J end lost 5 bases, and 14 bases lay between the germline ends. In germline, CDR1 is SEHNR, CDR2 FQNEAQ (reference sequence). The CDR3 has 13 amino acids. The CDR3, as DNA: TGTGCCAGCACCCTGGGGGGGAGAACTGAAGCTTTCTTT. Protein: CASTLGGRTEAFF.

This clone was seen at least ten times. The rearrangement joins TRBV5-1 to TRBJ2-2; D is perhaps TRBD2 (6 bases). This CDR3 spans 16 amino acids. Trimming took off 4 bases at V and 3 bases at J, with 16 bases between the two ends. CDR1 and CDR2 (germline): SGHRS, YFSETQ. In nucleotides, the CDR3 is TGCGCCAGCAGCCAAGAGGGACTCTTTTACACCGGGGAGCTGTTTTTT. Encoded protein: CASSQEGLFYTGELFF. The full variable domain, in which reference TRBV5-1 and TRBJ2-2 provide the parts outside the CDR3, is KAGVTQTPRYLIKTRGQQVTLSCSPISGHRSVSWYQQTPGQGLQFLFEYFSETQRNKGNFPGRFSGRQFSNSRSEMNVSTLELGDSALYLCASSQEGLFYTGELFFGEGSRLTVL.

This clone came up many times. The V gene is TRBV6-1, the J gene TRBJ2-3; 7 positions agree with TRBD1. The CDR3 length is 16 residues. CDR1 and CDR2 (germline): MNHNS, SASEGT. Trimming removed 6 bases from V and 1 base from J; junction bases left unmatched: 10. The CDR3 nucleotides are TGTGCCAGCAGCCCCCGTGACAGGGTCGGCACAGATACGCAGTATTTT. The encoded protein is CASSPRDRVGTDTQYF.

J is TRBJ1-6 and V is TRBV12-3 or TRBV12-4; no clear D gene. The CDR3 consists of 13 residues. Trimming stripped 5 bases from V and 3 bases from J, with 5 bases between. This chain's CDR3 is CASSRDYNSPLHF. CDR3 DNA: TGTGCCAGCAGTCGGGACTATAATTCACCCCTCCACTTT.

This clone is medium-sized by share. The chain employs TRBV19 and TRBJ1-4; TRBD1 aligns across 8 bases. After removal of 5 bases from V and 7 bases from J, the junction contained 9 bases not matched to a gene. Germline lookup yields CDR1 LNHDA and CDR2 SQIVND (reference sequence). The CDR3 covers 15 residues. The CDR3 here is CASSPQGARGEKLFF. In nucleotides, the CDR3 is TGTGCCAGTAGTCCCCAGGGGGCGAGGGGTGAAAAACTGTTTTTT. Drawing the rest from reference TRBV19 and TRBJ1-4, the complete variable domain is DGGITQSPKYLFRKEGQNVTLSCEQNLNHDAMYWYRQDPGQGLRLIYYSQIVNDFQKGDIAEGYSVSREKKESFPLTVTSAQKNPTAFYLCASSPQGARGEKLFFGSGTQLSVL.

This clone ranks as medium-sized (0.01 to 0.1%). This chain links TRBV5-1 with TRBJ2-6, with a possible D match to TRBD1 (6 bases). Trimming removed 4 bases from V and 0 bases from J, with 11 bases in between. This CDR3 spans 16 amino acids. Germline V gene lookup returns CDR1 SGHRS and CDR2 YFSETQ. For the CDR3, the DNA is TGCGCCAGCAGCCGGACAGCCTCCTCTGGGGCCAACGTCCTGACTTTC. Protein sequence: CASSRTASSGANVLTF.

This clone has ten or more counts. The chain employs TRBV2 and TRBJ2-2; 8 bases agree with TRBD2. V was clipped by 7 bases and J by 3 bases; unmatched bases: 4. The CDR3 spans 14 residues. CDR1 is SNHLY and CDR2 is FYNNEI in the germline V gene. CDR3 sequence: CASNGRVYTGELFF. CDR3 nucleotides: TGTGCCAGCAACGGGAGGGTCTACACCGGGGAGCTGTTTTTT.

The chain recombines TRBV5-1 with TRBJ2-7; tentatively, D is TRBD1 (6 bases). Germline lookup yields CDR1 SGHRS and CDR2 YFSETQ. The CDR3 consists of 9 residues. The CDR3 DNA sequence: TGCGCCAGCAGCTTTTCCAGGGGCGTC. This sequence encodes CASSFSRGV.

This clone was found many times. The chain couples TRBV20-1 to TRBJ2-1, with D perhaps matching TRBD2 (5 bases). CDR1 is DFQATT and CDR2 is SNEGSKA in the germline V gene (reference sequence). There are 12 residues in the CDR3. DNA of the CDR3: TGCAAGGCGACGGGATCCTACAATGAGCAGTTCTTC. Protein sequence: CKATGSYNEQFF.

As regards this clone: A much larger clone is a single base away; this may be a read error. V is TRBV7-3 and J is TRBJ2-3; D not certain. Looked up from germline, CDR1 is SGHTA and CDR2 is FQGTGA. The CDR3 loop spans 13 amino acids. V was cut by 3 bases and J by 2 bases, with 6 bases left in between. CDR3 in amino acids: CASSLFITDTQYF. The CDR3 DNA is TGTGCCAGCAGCTTGTTCATCACAGATACGCAGTATTTT.

This clone was detected ten times or more. This chain uses TRBV5-1 with TRBJ2-7; D gene uncertain. The germline gives CDR1 SGHRS, CDR2 YFSETQ. This CDR3 has 13 amino acids. The V and J ends lost 4 bases and 0 bases respectively, with 8 bases between them. The CDR3 DNA is TGCGCCAGCAGCGGCCAGAGCTCCTACGAGCAGTACTTC. Residues: CASSGQSSYEQYF.

A few counts support this clone. The chain links TRBV24-1 to TRBJ2-1; perhaps TRBD1 as D (6 bases). Germline V gene sequence: CDR1 KGHDR, CDR2 SFDVKD. The V end lost 9 bases, the J end lost 7 bases, and 18 bases lay between the germline ends. The CDR3 is 14 residues long. The CDR3 is CATHGQWESNEQFF. The CDR3 DNA is TGTGCCACCCATGGACAGTGGGAATCGAATGAGCAGTTCTTC.

By frequency in the sample, this clone is medium-sized. The V and J genes are TRBV11-1 and TRBJ2-7; D tentatively fits TRBD1 or TRBD2 (5 bases each). Germline V gene data show CDR1 as SGHAT and CDR2 as FQDESV (reference sequence). Trimming took off 4 bases at V and 3 bases at J, with 19 bases between the two ends. The CDR3 contains 16 residues. The CDR3 DNA is TGTGCCAGCAGCTCTGAGGCGGCCGAGGGGTACTACGAGCAGTACTTC. The encoded protein is CASSSEAAEGYYEQYF.

In its sample, this clone was seen many times. The chain carries TRBV5-1 and TRBJ2-3; perhaps TRBD2 as D (6 bases). CDR1 is SGHRS and CDR2 is YFSETQ in the germline V gene. The V end was cut by 4 bases, the J end by 2 bases, with 14 bases between. This CDR3 region has 15 residues. This CDR3 is CASSPGTGYTDTQYF. CDR3 DNA sequence: TGCGCCAGCAGCCCCGGGACTGGATACACAGATACGCAGTATTTT.

This clone occurred many times. The chain recombines TRBV7-3 with TRBJ2-1; perhaps TRBD2 as D (6 bases). There are 14 residues in the CDR3. V shed 0 bases and J shed 8 bases, with 11 bases lying between them. Germline loops: CDR1 SGHTA, CDR2 FQGTGA. CDR3 protein: CASSLTRRADEQFF. The CDR3 region has the DNA TGTGCCAGCAGCTTAACTAGGAGGGCAGATGAGCAGTTCTTC.

This clone was recorded at least ten times. The rearrangement links TRBV5-1 to TRBJ2-2; tentative D call: TRBD2 (5 bases). Germline CDR1 is SGHRS and CDR2 is YFSETQ. V was trimmed by 0 bases and J by 0 bases, leaving 9 bases between them. CDR3 length equals 16 residues. The CDR3 here is CASSLVAGTNTGELFF. In DNA form, the CDR3 reads TGCGCCAGCAGCTTGGTTGCGGGCACGAACACCGGGGAGCTGTTTTTT.

This clone was seen at least ten times. The chain links TRBV20-1 to TRBJ2-7; possibly TRBD2 for D (5 bases). Germline V gene data show CDR1 as DFQATT and CDR2 as SNEGSKA (reference sequence). The V end was cut by 6 bases, the J end by 3 bases, with 12 bases between. The CDR3 extends over 12 amino acids. The CDR3 loop reads CSAVTGNYEQYF. The CDR3 DNA is TGCAGTGCGGTCACGGGGAACTACGAGCAGTACTTC.

The genes are TRBV11-2 and TRBJ2-1; TRBD2 matches at 9 bases. The CDR3 length is 15 residues. Germline V gives CDR1 SGHAT, CDR2 FQNNGV. V was clipped by 2 bases and J by 7 bases; unmatched bases: 6. CDR3 protein: CASSLNSGSSNEQFF. CDR3 coding DNA: TGTGCCAGCAGCTTAAATAGCGGGAGTAGTAATGAGCAGTTCTTC.

There are many counts of this clone. This clone may be a read error of a much larger clone one base away. The rearrangement links TRBV3-1 to TRBJ1-1; the D gene is possibly TRBD1 (6 bases). Germline CDR1 is LGHDT and CDR2 is YNNKEL (reference sequence). This CDR3 region has 13 residues. In DNA form, the CDR3 reads TGTGCCAGCAGCAAAATACAGGGCACTAAAGCTTTCTTT. Translating it yields CASSKIQGTKAFF.

Relative to its sample, this clone is medium-sized. J is TRBJ1-2 and V is TRBV12-3 or TRBV12-4; 7 bases are a match to TRBD1. The CDR3 covers 14 residues. After removal of 7 bases from V and 0 bases from J, the junction contained 5 bases not matched to a gene. For the CDR3, the DNA is TGTGCCAGCAATAACAGGGGAGCTAACTATGGCTACACCTTC. Its protein is CASNNRGANYGYTF.

This clone has at least ten counts. The genes are TRBV10-3 and TRBJ2-7; D is unclear. The CDR3 is 12 residues long. Trimming shortened V by 2 bases and J by 4 bases, and 6 bases separated the two germline ends. The V gene's germline CDR1 is ENHRY and CDR2 SYGVKD. For the CDR3, the DNA is TGTGCCATCAGTGAGCTCTCATACGAGCAGTACTTC. This sequence encodes CAISELSYEQYF.

Only one count was recorded for this clone. The rearrangement joins TRBV5-1 to TRBJ2-7, with D possibly TRBD2 on 6 matching bases. The CDR3 runs to 13 residues. The V gene lost 7 bases and the J gene lost 0 bases, with 11 bases spanning the gap. In germline, CDR1 is SGHRS, CDR2 YFSETQ. The CDR3 region is CASVDGSSYEQYF. CDR3 DNA: TGCGCCAGCGTGGACGGGAGCTCCTACGAGCAGTACTTC.

This clone has ten or more counts. This chain's CDR3 is CASSQEGTGGTDTQYF. CDR3 nucleotide sequence: TGCGCCAGCAGCCAAGAAGGGACAGGGGGCACAGATACGCAGTATTTT. The chain uses TRBV4-1 and TRBJ2-3; 10 bases align to TRBD1. Germline CDR1 and CDR2: MGHRA and YSYEKL. This CDR3 region has 16 residues. V shed 0 bases, J shed 1 base, and the junction held 1 base outside the gene matches.

This clone was picked up many times. The chain employs TRBV28 and TRBJ1-1; a possible D gene is TRBD1 (5 bases). The V end lost 3 bases, the J end lost 3 bases, and 11 bases lay between the germline ends. This CDR3 comprises 14 residues. The germline CDR1 and CDR2 sequences are MDHEN and SYDVKM. The CDR3, as DNA: TGTGCCAGCAGTTTGATTAGGGGTTACACTGAAGCTTTCTTT. Translated: CASSLIRGYTEAFF. The entire variable domain, with the rest obtained from reference TRBV28 and TRBJ1-1, is as follows: DVKVTQSSRYLVKRTGEKVFLECVQDMDHENMFWYRQDPGLGLRLIYFSYDVKMKEKGDIPEGYSVSREKKERFSLILESASTNQTSMYLCASSLIRGYTEAFFGQGTRLTVV.

This clone was observed many times. The genes are TRBV11-3 and TRBJ2-1; TRBD1 matches 7 bases. This CDR3 spans 18 amino acids. The trim removed 1 base at V and 0 bases at J, leaving 9 bases unmatched. CDR1 and CDR2 from the germline V gene are SGHNT and YENEEA. The CDR3 protein is CASSLGAGGAYSYNEQFF. DNA for the CDR3: TGTGCCAGCAGCTTAGGGGCAGGGGGAGCTTACTCCTACAATGAGCAGTTCTTC.